This TCR beta chain was identified in a study of T cells in Graves' hyperthyroidism and ophthalmopathy. RNA transcripts served as the template for amplifying TCR beta CDR3 regions. The TCR CDR3 was amplified in a first-round RT-PCR using the HTBI primer set. TCRdb fed the multiplex PCR reads into MiXCR, producing one record per CDR3 protein. Of 700,000 or so distinct CDR3 sequences listed, approximately 16% were seen once; the top ten hold under 10%. The germline V gene encodes CDR1 MDHEN and CDR2 SYDVKM. The CDR3 is made up of 15 amino acids. Trimming took 2 bases from V and 5 from J, leaving 15 bases between them. This clonotype has more than one count but fewer than ten. Its antigen remains unknown. The PBMCs studied were ones that came from 10 ml fresh peripheral blood. Notes on the study in general: Among thyroid clonotypes expanded above 0.001, most also appeared in blood.

The V and J genes are TRBV28 and TRBJ2-5; tentatively, D is TRBD1 (6 bases). The source of this sequence is a man between 18 and 29 years old with Graves' hyperthyroidism. Sequencing used blood. This chain's CDR3 is CASSLPQGPTETQYF. The CDR3 coding sequence is TGTGCCAGCAGTTTACCTCAGGGGCCCACGGAGACCCAGTACTTC.